The 20 T cell receptor beta chains presented below share a single source sample, sequenced in a study of identifying expanded T cells in peripheral blood. Assay: immunoSEQ multiplex PCR; the TCRdb copy retains only in-frame clones and omits some. The sample includes 50,000 to 70,000 clones, approximately 87% of them seen just once. Specimen: blood. Receptors originate from a person aged 18 to 75 in good health.

This clone occurred once. The V gene is TRBV5-1, the J gene TRBJ1-2; D unresolved. V lost 0 bases, J lost 5 bases, and 8 bases lay in between. CDR1 is SGHRS, CDR2 YFSETQ, per germline. The CDR3 sequence is 13 residues long. CDR3 amino acids: CASSLEGLYGYTF. The CDR3 DNA reads TGCGCCAGCAGCTTGGAAGGGTTGTATGGCTACACCTTC.

The V and J genes are TRBV4-1 and TRBJ2-2, with 13 bases identical to TRBD2. The V and J ends lost 1 base and 7 bases, in that order; junction bases with no gene match: 6. Per the germline V gene, CDR1 is MGHRA and CDR2 is YSYEKL. The CDR3 has 17 amino acids. The CDR3 sequence: CASSQGLAGGPGGELFF. The CDR3 nucleotides are TGCGCCAGCAGCCAAGGACTAGCGGGGGGCCCGGGCGGGGAGCTGTTTTTT.

This clone appeared a single time. This chain joins TRBV27 and TRBJ2-6, with D uncertain. The V gene's germline CDR1 is MNHEY and CDR2 SMNVEV (reference sequence). CDR3 length: 16 residues. Trimming removed 6 bases at V and 0 bases at J, with 12 bases between. The DNA of the CDR3 is TGTGCCAGCAGGGACGGAACGAACTCTGGGGCCAACGTCCTGACTTTC. This translates into CASRDGTNSGANVLTF. The full variable domain, completed using reference TRBV27 and TRBJ2-6, is EAQVTQNPRYLITVTGKKLTVTCSQNMNHEYMSWYRQDPGLGLRQIYYSMNVEVTDKGDVPEGYKVSRKEKRNFPLILESPSPNQTSLYFCASRDGTNSGANVLTFGAGSRLTVL.

The rearrangement links TRBV13 to TRBJ2-3; 8 bases align to TRBD2. The junction had 10 bases not matched to a gene; V was cut back by 4 bases and J by 4 bases. Germline V gives CDR1 PRHDT, CDR2 FYEKMQ (reference sequence). CDR3 length: 16 amino acids. The CDR3 DNA reads TGTGCCAGCAGCTCCAACGGGGGGGGCAGGCCAGATACGCAGTATTTT. Translated, it gives CASSSNGGGRPDTQYF.

V and J are TRBV28 and TRBJ1-6; D may be TRBD1 (5 bases). Germline V lookup: CDR1 MDHEN, CDR2 SYDVKM. There are 15 residues in the CDR3. The V gene lost 4 bases and the J gene lost 7 bases, with 14 bases spanning the gap. CDR3 loop: CASSSRGGRNSPLHF. CDR3 nucleotides: TGTGCCAGCAGTTCGCGGGGGGGAAGGAATTCACCCCTCCACTTT.

This clone was observed once. The rearrangement links TRBV21-1 to TRBJ2-7; the D call in the table, TRBD1, was not verified against the DNA. TRBV21-1 is reported as a pseudogene. CDR3 length equals 16 residues. The CDR3 protein is CASSKGAQVTYYEQYF. In DNA form, the CDR3 reads TGTGCCAGCAGCAAAGGGGCTCAGGTTACTTATTACGAGCAGTACTTC.

CDR3 region: CASRIKAGSGELFF. In DNA form, the CDR3 reads TGTGCCAGCCGGATTAAAGCGGGATCCGGGGAGCTGTTTTTT. This sequence joins TRBV6-5 and TRBJ2-2; 7 bases are shared with TRBD2. CDR1 is MNHEY, CDR2 SVGAGI, per germline. The CDR3 is made up of 14 amino acids. V lost 8 bases to trimming and J lost 6 bases; unmatched junction nucleotides: 9.

The V gene is TRBV18, the J gene TRBJ1-2; 7 nucleotides match TRBD1. Trimming cost V 3 bases and J 4 bases; bases outside gene matches: 11. This CDR3 has 16 amino acids. CDR1 and CDR2 from the germline V gene are KGHSH and LQKENI. CDR3 amino acids: CASSPPGQAAVYGYTF. The CDR3 DNA follows: TGTGCCAGCTCACCCCCTGGACAGGCTGCCGTCTATGGCTACACCTTC.

This sequence joins TRBV9 and TRBJ2-7, with D perhaps TRBD1 (6 bases). Trimming pared 2 bases from V and 0 bases from J, leaving 9 bases between. The CDR3 extends over 14 amino acids. The germline gives CDR1 SGDLS, CDR2 YYNGEE. The CDR3 is CASSVRDNSYEQYF. The DNA for the CDR3 is TGTGCCAGCAGCGTCCGGGACAACTCCTACGAGCAGTACTTC.

This chain links TRBV19 with TRBJ1-5; D is uncertain. Trimming removed 3 bases at V and 2 bases at J, with 5 bases between. The CDR3 is 13 residues long. Per germline, CDR1 LNHDA and CDR2 SQIVND (reference sequence). CDR3 sequence (DNA): TGTGCCAGTAGTATGTCTGGCAATCAGCCCCAGCATTTT. This sequence encodes CASSMSGNQPQHF.

The chain recombines TRBV18 with TRBJ2-6, with D perhaps matching TRBD1 (6 bases). The CDR3 extends over 15 amino acids. V gave up 5 bases and J gave up 1 base, with 9 bases separating them. Germline CDR1 reads KGHSH; CDR2 reads LQKENI. CDR3 residues: CASSSTGSGANVLTF. The CDR3 nucleotides read TGTGCCAGCTCATCCACAGGGTCTGGGGCCAACGTCCTGACTTTC.

This rearrangement joins TRBV7-3 to TRBJ2-7; 10 nucleotides align to TRBD1. V lost 5 bases and J lost 1; bases outside the gene matches: 2. The CDR3 sequence is 14 residues long. The V gene's germline CDR1 is SGHTA and CDR2 FQGTGA. The chain's CDR3 is CASSRDRGSYEQYF. The CDR3, as DNA: TGTGCCAGCAGCCGGGACAGGGGTTCCTACGAGCAGTACTTC.

The genes are TRBV4-1 and TRBJ2-5, with 10 bases lining up with TRBD2. The CDR3 is 17 amino acids. Per the germline V gene, CDR1 is MGHRA and CDR2 is YSYEKL. The trim removed 5 bases at V and 7 bases at J, leaving 16 bases unmatched. The CDR3 coding sequence is TGCGCCAGCAGCGAAGTTCTAGCGGGGGCCGCCGCATGGACCCAGTACTTC. It codes for CASSEVLAGAAAWTQYF.

The chain joins TRBV11-2 to TRBJ2-2, with unresolved D. Trimming left V 1 base short and J 5 bases short, with 14 bases between. The CDR3 has 16 residues. CDR1 and CDR2 (germline): SGHAT, FQNNGV. The CDR3 is CASSLVASSGTGELFF. CDR3 bases: TGTGCCAGCAGCTTAGTTGCGAGTTCCGGGACCGGGGAGCTGTTTTTT.

The chain carries TRBV11-2 and TRBJ2-7; TRBD2 matches at 12 bases. Trimming cost V 0 bases and J 8 bases; bases outside gene matches: 8. Germline V gives CDR1 SGHAT, CDR2 FQNNGV. The CDR3 length is 16 residues. The CDR3, as DNA: TGTGCCAGCAGCTTAGATCTTTCTAGCGGGAGGGGTCAGCAGTACTTC. Amino acid sequence: CASSLDLSSGRGQQYF.

V is TRBV11-2 and J is TRBJ2-2; D uncertain. This CDR3 spans 16 amino acids. The V end was cut by 5 bases, the J end by 3 bases, with 16 bases between. CDR1 and CDR2 (germline): SGHAT, FQNNGV. DNA of the CDR3: TGTGCCAGCAGCCCACGAGGCCGGGCCGACACCGGGGAGCTGTTTTTT. Residues: CASSPRGRADTGELFF.

V is TRBV7-9 and J is TRBJ2-3, with TRBD1 matching over 7 bases. From germline, CDR1 is SEHNR and CDR2 FQNEAQ (reference sequence). V was pared by 4 bases and J by 3 bases, with 4 bases of the junction left unmatched. The length of the CDR3 is 14 residues. CDR3: CASSSSTGTDTQYF. The CDR3 DNA follows: TGTGCCAGCAGCTCCTCGACAGGGACAGATACGCAGTATTTT. The full variable domain, its missing parts supplied by reference TRBV7-9 and TRBJ2-3, is DTGVSQNPRHKITKRGQNVTFRCDPISEHNRLYWYRQTLGQGPEFLTYFQNEAQLEKSRLLSDRFSAERPKGSFSTLEIQRTEQGDSAMYLCASSSSTGTDTQYFGPGTRLTVL.

The chain combines TRBV5-4 with TRBJ1-5, with 9 bases that match TRBD1. Germline CDR1 SGHNT, CDR2 YYREEE (reference sequence). V shed 4 bases and J 7 bases; nucleotides not matched to a gene: 6. CDR3 size: 14 residues. The CDR3 DNA follows: TGTGCCAGCAGCCTACAGGGGGCAATACAGCCCCAGCATTTT. This translates into CASSLQGAIQPQHF.

The rearrangement uses TRBV5-1 and TRBJ2-1, with 11 bases identical to TRBD1. CDR1 SGHRS and CDR2 YFSETQ come from the germline V gene. V trimming: 4 bases; J trimming: 6 bases; junction bases outside the gene matches: 6. The CDR3 is 15 residues long. Written as DNA, the CDR3 is TGCGCCAGCAGCGCGGGGACAGGGGGATCCAATGAGCAGTTCTTC. Translated, it gives CASSAGTGGSNEQFF.

The chain recombines TRBV15 with TRBJ1-5; D is uncertain. The CDR3 is 17 residues long. Germline assignment: CDR1 LNHNV and CDR2 YYDKDF (reference sequence). Trimming pared 0 bases from V and 2 bases from J, leaving 14 bases between. In DNA, the CDR3 is TGTGCCACCAGCAGAGATGCCGCGGGCTACGGCAATCAGCCCCAGCATTTT. Protein sequence: CATSRDAAGYGNQPQHF.